This T cell receptor beta chain was identified during a study of OX40 agonist ivuxolimab in advanced cancers. Turning to the study itself: Cohort: approximately 83% men, mean age around 55, aged about 20 to 80.

The repertoire was sequenced with immunoSEQ multiplex PCR; TCRdb's copy has only in-frame clones and lacks some. The table records about 94,000 clones, more than 75% of them present only once. The CDR3 extends over 14 amino acids. V was pared by 2 bases and J by 5 bases, with 10 bases between. Germline CDR1 reads MNHEY; CDR2 reads SMNVEV (reference sequence). The source of this sequence is an adult with an advanced solid tumor such as melanoma, head and neck, liver or kidney cancer. The chain couples TRBV27 to TRBJ1-5; possibly TRBD1 for D (5 bases). Specimen: CD4+ or CD8+ T cells sorted from blood, collected in a trial of the OX40 agonist ivuxolimab. CDR3 sequence reads: CASSLRQGYQPQHF. In nucleotides, the CDR3 is TGTGCCAGCAGTTTAAGGCAGGGCTATCAGCCCCAGCATTTT.